The 2 T cell receptor beta chains presented below share a single source sample, sequenced in a study of vaccination and CD4 T cells after COVID-19. Indicated treatment: approximately 10-day PBMC culture with coronavirus spike peptide pools or control peptides (ViraFEST assay). Their antigen targets remain unknown. An Oncomine TCR Beta short-read assay was used to sequence the DNA from cultured CD4+ T cells. TCRdb used MiXCR to reprocess the PCR reads, holding one entry per CDR3 protein. Here the sample spans 19,000 or so distinct CDR3 sequences, around 42% being singletons. Source: CD4+ T cells from blood, cultured in vitro, taken after SARS-CoV-2 vaccination. Receptors originate from a human donor who had recovered from COVID-19.

V usage is TRBV7-9 and J usage is TRBJ2-3, with 10 bases fitting TRBD2. Germline CDR1 and CDR2: SEHNR and FQNEAQ (reference sequence). This CDR3 contains 15 residues. V lost 4 bases to trimming and J lost 4 bases; unmatched junction nucleotides: 5. As DNA, the CDR3 is TGTGCCAGCAGCTATAGCGGGAGGCAGGCAGATACGCAGTATTTT. This encodes CASSYSGRQADTQYF.

V is TRBV27 and J is TRBJ1-2, with 10 bases that match TRBD1. The germline V gene has CDR1 MNHEY and CDR2 SMNVEV (reference sequence). CDR3 length: 14 residues. Unmatched junction bases numbered 5, after V lost 6 bases and J lost 4 bases. The CDR3 loop reads CASRGQGDGYGYTF. The CDR3 bases are TGTGCCAGCAGAGGACAGGGGGATGGCTATGGCTACACCTTC.